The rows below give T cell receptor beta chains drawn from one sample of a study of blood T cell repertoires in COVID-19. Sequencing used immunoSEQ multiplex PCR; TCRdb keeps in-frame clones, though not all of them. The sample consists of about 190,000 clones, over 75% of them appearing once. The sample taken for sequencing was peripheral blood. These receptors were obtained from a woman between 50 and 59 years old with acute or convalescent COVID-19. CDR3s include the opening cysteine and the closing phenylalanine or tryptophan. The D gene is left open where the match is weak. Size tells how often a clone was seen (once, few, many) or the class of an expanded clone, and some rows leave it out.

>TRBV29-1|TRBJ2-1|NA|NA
CSVEGKLGPPYNEQFF
TGCAGCGTTGAAGGCAAACTGGGCCCTCCCTACAATGAGCAGTTCTTC
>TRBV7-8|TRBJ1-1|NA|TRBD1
CASSSRETGGTEAFF
TGTGCCAGCAGCTCTCGAGAAACAGGGGGAACTGAAGCTTTCTTT
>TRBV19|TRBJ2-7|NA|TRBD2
CASSTISGNSYEQYF
TGTGCCAGTAGTACCATCAGCGGGAACTCCTACGAGCAGTACTTC
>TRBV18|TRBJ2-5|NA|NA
CASSPKGQGGGLQETQYF
TGTGCCAGCTCACCAAAGGGCCAGGGAGGGGGACTCCAAGAGACCCAGTACTTC
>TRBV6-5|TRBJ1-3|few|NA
CASSYSTGSGNTIYF
TGTGCCAGCAGTTACTCAACGGGGTCGGGAAACACCATATATTTT
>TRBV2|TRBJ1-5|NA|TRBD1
CASSGQAGNQPQHF
TGTGCCAGCAGCGGACAGGCAGGCAATCAGCCCCAGCATTTT
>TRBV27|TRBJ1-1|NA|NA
CASSLSTLQEAFF
TGTGCCAGCAGTTTATCGACTCTACAAGAAGCTTTCTTT
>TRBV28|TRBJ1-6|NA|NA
CASTPRGVGNSPLHF
TGTGCCAGCACTCCCCGGGGGGTCGGGAATTCACCCCTCCACTTT
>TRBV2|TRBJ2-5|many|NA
CASSDQRALTKTQYF
TGTGCCAGCAGTGATCAGCGGGCCCTGACAAAGACCCAGTACTTC
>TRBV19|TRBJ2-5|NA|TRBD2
CASSGSSGSGETQYF
TGTGCCAGTAGTGGCTCTAGCGGGAGTGGGGAGACCCAGTACTTC
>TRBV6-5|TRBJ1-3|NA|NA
CASEPGTTLGNTIYF
TGTGCCAGCGAACCCGGGACAACACTTGGAAACACCATATATTTT
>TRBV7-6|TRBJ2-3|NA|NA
CASSSRGKADTQYF
TGTGCCAGCAGCTCGCGAGGGAAGGCGGATACGCAGTATTTT
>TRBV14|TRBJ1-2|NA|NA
CASSPGIVYGYTF
TGTGCCAGCAGCCCCGGGATCGTCTATGGCTACACCTTC
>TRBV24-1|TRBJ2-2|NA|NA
CATSEGDGELFF
TGTGCCACCAGTGAAGGGGACGGGGAGCTGTTTTTT
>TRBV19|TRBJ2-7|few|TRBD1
CASSFEYGTGDEQYF
TGTGCCAGTAGTTTCGAATACGGGACAGGGGACGAGCAGTACTTC